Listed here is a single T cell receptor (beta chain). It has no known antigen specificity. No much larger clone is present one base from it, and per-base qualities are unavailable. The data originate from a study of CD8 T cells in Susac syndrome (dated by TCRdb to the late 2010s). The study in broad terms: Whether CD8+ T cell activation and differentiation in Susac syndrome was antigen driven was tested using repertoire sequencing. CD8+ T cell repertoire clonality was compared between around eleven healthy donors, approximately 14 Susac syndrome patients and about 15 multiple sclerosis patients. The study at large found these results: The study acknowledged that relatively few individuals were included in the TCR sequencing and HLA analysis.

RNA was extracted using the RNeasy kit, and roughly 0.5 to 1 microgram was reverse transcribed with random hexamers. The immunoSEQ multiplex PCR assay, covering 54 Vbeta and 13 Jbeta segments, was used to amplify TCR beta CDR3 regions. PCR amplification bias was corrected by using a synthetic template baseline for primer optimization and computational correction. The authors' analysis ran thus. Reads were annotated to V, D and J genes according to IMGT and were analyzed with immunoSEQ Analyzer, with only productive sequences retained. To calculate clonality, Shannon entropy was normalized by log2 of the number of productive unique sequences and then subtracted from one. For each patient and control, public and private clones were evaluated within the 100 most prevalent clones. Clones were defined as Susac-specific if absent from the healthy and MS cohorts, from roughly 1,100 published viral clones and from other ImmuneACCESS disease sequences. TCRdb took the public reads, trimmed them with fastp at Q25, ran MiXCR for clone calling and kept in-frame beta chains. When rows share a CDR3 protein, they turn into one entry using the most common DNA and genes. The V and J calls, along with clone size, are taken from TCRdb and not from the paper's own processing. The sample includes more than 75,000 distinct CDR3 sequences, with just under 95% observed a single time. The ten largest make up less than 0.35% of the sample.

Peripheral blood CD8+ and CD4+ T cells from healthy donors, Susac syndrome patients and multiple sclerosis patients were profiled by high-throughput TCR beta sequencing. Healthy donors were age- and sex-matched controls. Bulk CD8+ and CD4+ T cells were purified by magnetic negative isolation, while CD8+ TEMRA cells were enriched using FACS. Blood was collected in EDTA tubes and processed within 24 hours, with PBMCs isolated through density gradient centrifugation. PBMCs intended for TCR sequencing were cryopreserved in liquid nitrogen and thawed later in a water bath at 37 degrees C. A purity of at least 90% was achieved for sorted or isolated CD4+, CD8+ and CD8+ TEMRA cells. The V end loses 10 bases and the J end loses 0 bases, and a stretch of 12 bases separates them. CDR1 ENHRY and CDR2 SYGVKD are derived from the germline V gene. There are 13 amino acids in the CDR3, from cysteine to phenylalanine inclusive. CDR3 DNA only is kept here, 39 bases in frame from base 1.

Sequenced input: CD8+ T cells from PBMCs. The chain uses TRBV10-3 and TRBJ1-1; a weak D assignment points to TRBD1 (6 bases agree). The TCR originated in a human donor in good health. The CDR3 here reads CATTDSLNTEAFF. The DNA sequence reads TGTGCCACTACGGACAGCCTGAACACTGAAGCTTTCTTT.